The 9 T cell receptor beta chains in this list originate from one sample, sequenced in a study of CD8 T cells in ankylosing spondylitis. General study findings and limits: Ankylosing spondylitis blood seemed to carry a telltale TCR beta motif made of eight highly homologous variants.

TCRdb reprocessed the 5' RACE reads via MiXCR and lists one record per CDR3 protein. This repertoire shows under 950,000 distinct CDR3 sequences, over 15% found once; its top ten account for under 20%. No antigen has been assigned to these receptors. Specimen: blood, either unsorted or a sorted T cell fraction (not recorded which). These receptor sequences come from a male donor with ankylosing spondylitis.

As regards this clonotype: A clone one base away is much larger, so this may be a read error. The chain couples TRBV12-3 or TRBV12-4 to TRBJ1-5; 7 positions match TRBD1. The CDR3 contains 15 residues. The CDR3 DNA is TGTGCCAACAGTGCCGGGACAGTAAGCAATCAGCCCCAGCATTTT. Its translation: CANSAGTVSNQPQHF.

This clonotype appeared a few times. The chain has TRBV7-9 and TRBJ2-7; 7 nucleotides line up with TRBD1. The junction had 7 bases not matched to a gene; V was cut back by 4 bases and J by 4 bases. CDR3 length: 14 residues. Germline V gives CDR1 SEHNR, CDR2 FQNEAQ (reference sequence). CDR3 DNA sequence: TGTGCCAGCAGCTCGCAGGGGGAACAGTACGAGCAGTACTTC. Residues: CASSSQGEQYEQYF.

This clonotype was counted a few times. V usage is TRBV2 and J usage is TRBJ2-5; 9 nucleotides line up with TRBD1. V lost 7 bases to trimming and J lost 5 bases; unmatched junction nucleotides: 14. CDR3 size: 16 residues. The germline CDR1 and CDR2 sequences are SNHLY and FYNNEI. CDR3 bases: TGTGCCAGCAAGTTTGTTGGGACCGGGACAGGGGAGACCCAGTACTTC. Translating it yields CASKFVGTGTGETQYF.

This clonotype was seen only a few times. The gene calls are TRBV6-5 and TRBJ2-7; D unresolved. The CDR3 covers 14 residues. The V end lost 0 bases, the J end lost 2 bases, and 8 bases lay between the germline ends. In germline, CDR1 is MNHEY, CDR2 SVGAGI. CDR3 loop: CASSYSANPYEQYF. The CDR3 nucleotides are TGTGCCAGCAGTTACTCGGCGAATCCCTACGAGCAGTACTTC.

This clonotype was observed at least ten times. The chain employs TRBV5-5 and TRBJ2-1, with TRBD2 identical over 13 bases. In germline, CDR1 is SGHKS, CDR2 YYEKEE (reference sequence). CDR3 size: 17 residues. V shed 1 base, J shed 7 bases, and the junction held 8 bases outside the gene matches. Written as DNA, the CDR3 is TGTGCCAGCAGCTTGTATGTCGGGACTAGCGGGGTTAATGAGCAGTTCTTC. The encoded protein is CASSLYVGTSGVNEQFF. Variable domain in full (rest from reference TRBV5-5 and TRBJ2-1): DAGVTQSPTHLIKTRGQQVTLRCSPISGHKSVSWYQQVLGQGPQFIFQYYEKEERGRGNFPDRFSARQFPNYSSELNVNALLLGDSALYLCASSLYVGTSGVNEQFFGPGTRLTVL.

This clonotype was seen a handful of times. This chain uses TRBV4-2 with TRBJ1-4; a weak D match, TRBD1 (5 bases). Germline V gene lookup returns CDR1 LGHNA and CDR2 YNFKEQ. This CDR3 contains 15 residues. The V end lost 4 bases, the J end lost 7 bases, and 16 bases lay between the germline ends. CDR3 nucleotides: TGTGCCAGCAGCCCAGCGGGAGGGGTCAGTGAAAAACTGTTTTTT. Translating gives CASSPAGGVSEKLFF.

The J gene is TRBJ2-2, the V gene TRBV12-3 or TRBV12-4; 9 nucleotides agree with TRBD2. This CDR3 spans 13 amino acids. With V trimmed by 3 bases and J by 8 bases, 1 base remained unmatched. The chain's CDR3 is CASSFGLAGELFF. The CDR3 region has the DNA TGTGCCAGCAGTTTTGGACTAGCGGGGGAGCTGTTTTTT.

This chain's CDR3 is CASSYSASSYEQYF. Written as DNA, the CDR3 is TGTGCCAGCAGTTACTCTGCCAGCTCCTACGAGCAGTACTTC. The rearrangement links TRBV6-5 to TRBJ2-7; D is uncertain. CDR1 is MNHEY and CDR2 is SVGAGI in the germline V gene. V lost 0 bases, J lost 0 bases, and 6 bases lay in between. This CDR3 spans 14 amino acids.

The V call is TRBV9, the J call TRBJ2-2, with 11 nucleotides matching TRBD2. This CDR3 is 14 amino acids long. The junction had 1 base not matched to a gene; V was cut back by 3 bases and J by 6 bases. Germline V CDR1 and CDR2: SGDLS, YYNGEE. The CDR3 region is CASSELAGAGELFF. The CDR3 DNA reads TGTGCCAGCAGCGAACTAGCGGGGGCCGGGGAGCTGTTTTTT.